A single count supports the clone carrying this T cell receptor beta chain. PCR primers comprised 60 Vbeta and 13 Jbeta primers. Clones were read by immunoSEQ multiplex PCR, and TCRdb kept only the in-frame ones, dropping some. The sample records 100,000 to 150,000 clones, about three quarters being singletons. This entry is derived from a study of cytomegalovirus exposure and HLA in healthy donors. The CDR3 has 13 amino acids. The V gene's germline CDR1 is SGHVS and CDR2 FNYEAQ. Trimming took 3 bases from V and 4 from J; bases not matched to a gene: 0. The receptor comes from a man aged 50 or older in good health and CMV-seronegative. The chain uses TRBV7-6 and TRBJ2-5, with TRBD1 matching over 9 bases. Specimen: PBMCs. CDR3 DNA: TGTGCCAGCAGCTTGGACAGGGGAGAGACCCAGTACTTC. As protein: CASSLDRGETQYF.